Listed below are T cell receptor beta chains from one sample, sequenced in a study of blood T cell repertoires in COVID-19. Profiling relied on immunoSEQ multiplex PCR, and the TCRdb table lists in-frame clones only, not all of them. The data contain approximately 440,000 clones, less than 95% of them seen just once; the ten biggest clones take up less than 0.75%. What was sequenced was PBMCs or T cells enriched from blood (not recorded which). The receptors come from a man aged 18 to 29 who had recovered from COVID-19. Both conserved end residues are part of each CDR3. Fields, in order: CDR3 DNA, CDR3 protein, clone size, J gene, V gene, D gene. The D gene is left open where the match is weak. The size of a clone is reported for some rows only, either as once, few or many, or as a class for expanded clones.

TGTGCCAGCAGTTACAGACAGGGTAGCGGCTACACCTTC CASSYRQGSGYTF - TRBJ1-2 TRBV6-5 TRBD1
TGTGCCAGCAAAGGAGGCGACACTGAAGCTTTCTTT CASKGGDTEAFF - TRBJ1-1 TRBV6-5 -
TGTGCCAGCAGCCTCCTCGGGGGCTACGAGCAGTACTTC CASSLLGGYEQYF - TRBJ2-7 TRBV6-5 -
TGTGCCAGCAGCTACACAGGGGGAGGCTACACCTTC CASSYTGGGYTF - TRBJ1-2 TRBV5-4 TRBD1
TGTGCCAGTAGTATAGATACGGTCTCCTACGAGCAGTACTTC CASSIDTVSYEQYF - TRBJ2-7 TRBV19 -
TGTGCCAGTAGTACGCAGGGCTGGGACACCATATATTTT CASSTQGWDTIYF few TRBJ1-3 TRBV19 -
TGTGCCAGCAGCCAAGTAGGGACTAGCGGGATGCGGTCCAATGAGCAGTTCTTC CASSQVGTSGMRSNEQFF - TRBJ2-1 TRBV3-1/TRBV3-2 TRBD2
TGCGCCAGCAGCCAACCCGGTCGGAGGACCGCCCTGAACTATGGCTACACCTTC CASSQPGRRTALNYGYTF once TRBJ1-2 TRBV4-1 -
TGTGCCAGCAGCCCCGGACAGGGTGGTGCCACTGAAGCTTTCTTT CASSPGQGGATEAFF - TRBJ1-1 TRBV2 TRBD1
TGTGCCAGCAGCGAGGGACAGGGGGCATATCAGCCCCAGCATTTT CASSEGQGAYQPQHF - TRBJ1-5 TRBV7-2 TRBD1
TGCGCCAGCAGCCTCCCCGGGACAGTGTCGGATACGCAGTATTTT CASSLPGTVSDTQYF - TRBJ2-3 TRBV4-1 TRBD1
TGCAGTGCTAGTACCGGGACTAGCGAATACAATGAGCAGTTCTTC CSASTGTSEYNEQFF - TRBJ2-1 TRBV20-1 TRBD2
TGTGCCAGCAGCTCCGGGACAGGGGCCCTAAATGAAAAACTGTTTTTT CASSSGTGALNEKLFF - TRBJ1-4 TRBV5-8 TRBD1
TGTGCCAGCAGTCGAGGACAGGGGCATGCAACTAATGAAAAACTGTTTTTT CASSRGQGHATNEKLFF - TRBJ1-4 TRBV27 TRBD1
TGTGCCAGCAGCCCTTCTTTGGCGGGGGGGCGGTACGAGCAGTACTTC CASSPSLAGGRYEQYF - TRBJ2-7 TRBV3-1/TRBV3-2 TRBD2
TGTGCCAGCAGCCACGGGCCCCAGCATTTT CASSHGPQHF - TRBJ1-5 TRBV12-3/TRBV12-4 -
TGTGCCACCAGTGACCTACAGGGATATGAGCAGTTCTTC CATSDLQGYEQFF few TRBJ2-1 TRBV24-1 -
TGTGCCAGCAGTTTAATAGGGGGTCAGCCCCAGCATTTT CASSLIGGQPQHF - TRBJ1-5 TRBV28 -
TGTGCCAGCAGTGGGGAGATTAGCAATCAGCCCCAGCATTTT CASSGEISNQPQHF - TRBJ1-5 TRBV25-1 -
TGTGCCAGCAGCAGAATCAACGGTGAGCAGTTCTTC CASSRINGEQFF - TRBJ2-1 TRBV11-1 -
TGTGCCAGCAGCTTAGATATGGACAGGGGAAGTCAGCCCCAGCATTTT CASSLDMDRGSQPQHF - TRBJ1-5 TRBV11-2 TRBD1
TGTGCCAGCAGCTTAGTTACAGGGGCAGATACGCAGTATTTT CASSLVTGADTQYF - TRBJ2-3 TRBV7-8 TRBD1
TGTGCCAGCAGTCCGACCCCGACAGGGGCAAGCACCCGTAGCAATCAGCCCCAGCATTTT CASSPTPTGASTRSNQPQHF - TRBJ1-5 TRBV27 TRBD1
TGTGCCAGCAGCAACCGGGACAGGGGGTCACCCCTCCACTTT CASSNRDRGSPLHF - TRBJ1-6 TRBV21-1 -
TGTGCCAGTAGGCGCCCGGGACTAGCGGGTAACAATGAGCAGTTCTTC CASRRPGLAGNNEQFF - TRBJ2-1 TRBV19 TRBD2
TGTGCCAGCAGCTTAGCAGGGGTCCACAATGAGCAGTTCTTC CASSLAGVHNEQFF - TRBJ2-1 TRBV7-3 -
TGTGCCAGTAGTCTATCCTTGAACACTGAAGCTTTCTTT CASSLSLNTEAFF - TRBJ1-1 TRBV19 -
TGTGCCAGCAGTAGCACTAGGAGCTCCTACGAGCAGTACTTC CASSSTRSSYEQYF - TRBJ2-7 TRBV6-5 -
TGTGCCAGCAGTTTACAGGGAACACGGCAGTACTTC CASSLQGTRQYF - TRBJ2-7 TRBV28 -
TGTGCCAGCAGCCCTAATCACAGGTCTGGGGCCAACGTCCTGACTTTC CASSPNHRSGANVLTF - TRBJ2-6 TRBV5-4 -
TGTGCCAGCAGCCCCCAAATGGACAGGGAGAGCCCCCAGCATTTT CASSPQMDRESPQHF - TRBJ1-5 TRBV3-1/TRBV3-2 TRBD1
TGTGCCTGGAGTGTACTGAGCGGGAGGGCCTCCTACGAGCAGTACTTC CAWSVLSGRASYEQYF - TRBJ2-7 TRBV30 TRBD2
TGCGCCAGCAGCTTGGCAGGGCAGTATAATTCACCCCTCCACTTT CASSLAGQYNSPLHF - TRBJ1-6 TRBV5-1 -
TGTGCCAGCAGCTTGTCATTCCAGGGGAGTGAAAAACTGTTTTTT CASSLSFQGSEKLFF - TRBJ1-4 TRBV5-4 -
TGTGCCAGCAGCAAATTCGGAGGTGAGCAGTTCTTC CASSKFGGEQFF - TRBJ2-1 TRBV7-3 -
TGTGCCAGCAGTGGGACCTGGGGGGTGAACACTGAAGCTTTCTTT CASSGTWGVNTEAFF - TRBJ1-1 TRBV25-1 -
TGTGCCAGCAGCTCCGTGGGACAGGGGGTCGGTAACACTGAAGCTTTCTTT CASSSVGQGVGNTEAFF - TRBJ1-1 TRBV7-9 TRBD1
TGTGCCAGCAGCTTGTTCTCGGGGTCATCCTACAATGAGCAGTTCTTC CASSLFSGSSYNEQFF - TRBJ2-1 TRBV5-5 -
TGTGCCAGCAGCTTAACGTTCCGGAATGAGCAGTTCTTC CASSLTFRNEQFF - TRBJ2-1 TRBV7-3 -
TGCGCCAGCAGCTTCGGTTCAGGGAATCAGCCCCAGCATTTT CASSFGSGNQPQHF once TRBJ1-5 TRBV5-1 -
TGTGCCAGCTCACCACCTTGGGACAGACGGAACACTGAAGCTTTCTTT CASSPPWDRRNTEAFF - TRBJ1-1 TRBV18 TRBD1
TGTGCCAGCAGCTTATCTTGGGGCCACGAGCAGTACTTC CASSLSWGHEQYF once TRBJ2-7 TRBV7-7 -
TGTGCCATCAAGAGAGAAGGGGCAGGGGGAAACTATGGCTACACCTTC CAIKREGAGGNYGYTF once TRBJ1-2 TRBV19 TRBD1
TGTGCCAGCGCACCCGATGGACTTCCACCCACAGATACGCAGTATTTT CASAPDGLPPTDTQYF - TRBJ2-3 TRBV18 -
TGTGCCAGCAGCGCCCAGTGGGAGGGCGACTACGAGCAGTACTTC CASSAQWEGDYEQYF - TRBJ2-7 TRBV5-8 TRBD2
TGTGCCAGCAGCATTAGGACAGGACGGACGGCTTTCTTT CASSIRTGRTAFF - TRBJ1-1 TRBV5-6 TRBD1
TGTGCCAGCAGCCAAGATCTTTTGGCCGGAAACACCATATATTTT CASSQDLLAGNTIYF - TRBJ1-3 TRBV3-1/TRBV3-2 -
TGTGCCAGCAGTGAAGTTACATACAATGAGCAGTTCTTC CASSEVTYNEQFF - TRBJ2-1 TRBV2 -
TGTGCCAGCAGCTTGGGGGCTGGGGGCAATCAGCCCCAGCATTTT CASSLGAGGNQPQHF once TRBJ1-5 TRBV7-9 -
TGTGCCACCCGGGACAGGGTATCTGGCTACACCTTC CATRDRVSGYTF - TRBJ1-2 TRBV28 TRBD1
TGTGCCAGTAGCGGGACAGGGCGCTCTGGAAACACCATATATTTT CASSGTGRSGNTIYF - TRBJ1-3 TRBV19 TRBD1
TGTGCCAGCAGTTACTCCTCAGGGGGAAGGGGCGAGCAGTACTTC CASSYSSGGRGEQYF - TRBJ2-7 TRBV6-5 TRBD1
TGTGCCAGCAGCCACGGACAACGACTAGCTTTCTTT CASSHGQRLAFF - TRBJ1-1 TRBV3-1/TRBV3-2 -
TGTGCCAGCAGTTCCCTCGTTGAGCGGGATAATACGCAGTATTTT CASSSLVERDNTQYF - TRBJ2-3 TRBV28 TRBD2
TGTGCCAGCTCACCAACCGGGGTTCGAAATGAGCAGTTCTTC CASSPTGVRNEQFF - TRBJ2-1 TRBV18 -
TGTGCCAGCAGTGCTTGGGACAGGGGAGCCTATGGCTACACCTTC CASSAWDRGAYGYTF - TRBJ1-2 TRBV2 TRBD1
TGTGCCAGCAGCGAGGGACTAGCGGGAGTAGGCCCGGTCTACGAGCAGTACTTC CASSEGLAGVGPVYEQYF - TRBJ2-7 TRBV4-2 TRBD2
TGTGCCAGCAGCGTAGGGGAGACAGGGTTTTTCACAGATACGCAGTATTTT CASSVGETGFFTDTQYF - TRBJ2-3 TRBV9 TRBD1
TGTGCCAGCAGGGGCAGGGGGCGCACCGGGGAGCTGTTTTTT CASRGRGRTGELFF - TRBJ2-2 TRBV6-5 TRBD1